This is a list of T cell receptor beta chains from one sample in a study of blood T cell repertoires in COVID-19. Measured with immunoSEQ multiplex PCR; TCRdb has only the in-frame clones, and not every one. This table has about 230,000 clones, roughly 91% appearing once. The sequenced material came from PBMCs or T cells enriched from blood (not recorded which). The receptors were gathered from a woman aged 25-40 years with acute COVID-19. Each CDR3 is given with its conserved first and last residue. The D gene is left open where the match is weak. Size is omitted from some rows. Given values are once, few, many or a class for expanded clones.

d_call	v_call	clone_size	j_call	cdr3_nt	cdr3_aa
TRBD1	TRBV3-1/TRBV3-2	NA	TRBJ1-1	TGTGCCAGCAGCCAAGCCCCCCCGGGACAGGGGCCTGAAGCTTTCTTT	CASSQAPPGQGPEAFF
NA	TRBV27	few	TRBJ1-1	TGTGCCAGCAGTTTACTCGGGGGGCACACTGAAGCTTTCTTT	CASSLLGGHTEAFF
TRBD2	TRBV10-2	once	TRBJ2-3	TGCGCCAGCAGTGATACAGCGGGGGGACAAGATACGCAGTATTTT	CASSDTAGGQDTQYF
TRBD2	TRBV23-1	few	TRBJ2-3	TGCGCCAGCAGTCAATCGCGGCGGGGGGGCCGGGCAGATACGCAGTATTTT	CASSQSRRGGRADTQYF
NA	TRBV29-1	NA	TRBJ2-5	TGCAGCGTTACCGGGACTTGGGGGGAGACCCAGTACTTC	CSVTGTWGETQYF
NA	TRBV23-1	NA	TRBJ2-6	TGCGCCAGCAGTCGATCAACAGGGTCTGGGGCCAACGTCCTGACTTTC	CASSRSTGSGANVLTF
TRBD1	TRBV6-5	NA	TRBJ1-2	TGTGCCAGCAGTACAGGGGGCGCGAGTCATGGCTACACCTTC	CASSTGGASHGYTF
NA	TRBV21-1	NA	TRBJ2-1	TGTGCCAGCACCAACCGGGAGCGGGACAATTACAATGAGCAGTTCTTC	CASTNRERDNYNEQFF
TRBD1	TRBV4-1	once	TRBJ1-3	TGCGCCAGCAGCGAAGCTGGGACAGTCTCTGGAAACACCATATATTTT	CASSEAGTVSGNTIYF
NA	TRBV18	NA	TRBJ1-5	TGTGCCAGCTCACCACATCTGACAGATAGCAATCAGCCCCAGCATTTT	CASSPHLTDSNQPQHF
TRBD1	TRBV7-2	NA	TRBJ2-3	TGTGCCAGCAGCGAGGACAGGGGTAACACAGATACGCAGTATTTT	CASSEDRGNTDTQYF
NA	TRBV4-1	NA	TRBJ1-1	TGCGCCAGCAGCCAAGAGACACGCCTTGAAGCTTTCTTT	CASSQETRLEAFF
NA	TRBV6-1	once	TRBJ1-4	TGTGCCAGCAGTGAATATTTCGGGGGGATGCGCGAAAAACTGTTTTTT	CASSEYFGGMREKLFF
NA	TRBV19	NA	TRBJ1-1	TGTGCCAGTAGCCTCGGGGGGGGGACTGAAGCTTTCTTT	CASSLGGGTEAFF
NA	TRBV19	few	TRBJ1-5	TGTGCCAGTAGTATAGCGGGTTATAGCAATCAGCCCCAGCATTTT	CASSIAGYSNQPQHF
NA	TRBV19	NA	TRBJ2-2	TGTGCCAGTAGTATCGGTCGGCGCAGTGGAGCGCTGTTTTTT	CASSIGRRSGALFF
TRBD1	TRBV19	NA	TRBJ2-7	TGTGCCAGTTCGGGGACAGGGGGCTACGAGCAGTACTTC	CASSGTGGYEQYF
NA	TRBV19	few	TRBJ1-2	TGTGCCAGTAGTATAAATGGAGTCGTGGGCTACACCTTC	CASSINGVVGYTF
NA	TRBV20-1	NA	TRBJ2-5	TGCAGTGCTAGTGCCCGGGATGGATTTCAAGAGACCCAGTACTTC	CSASARDGFQETQYF
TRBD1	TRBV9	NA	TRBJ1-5	TGTGCCAGCAGCTCCGGGACAGGGGGCCTTCAGCCCCAGCATTTT	CASSSGTGGLQPQHF
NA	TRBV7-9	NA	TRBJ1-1	TGTGCCAGCAGCACAACCCTGGGACAGAACACTGAAGCTTTCTTT	CASSTTLGQNTEAFF
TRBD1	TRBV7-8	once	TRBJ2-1	TGTGCCAGCAGCCGAGACAGGGCCTCCTACAATGAGCAGTTCTTC	CASSRDRASYNEQFF
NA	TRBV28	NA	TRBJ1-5	TGTGCCAGCAGTTTCGAGTACAGGAATCAGCCCCAGCATTTT	CASSFEYRNQPQHF
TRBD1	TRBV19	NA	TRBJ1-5	TGTGCCAGTAGTATTCGCTTAAGGGCCGGCAGGGGGCGGGAAAATCAGCCCCAGCATTTT	CASSIRLRAGRGRENQPQHF
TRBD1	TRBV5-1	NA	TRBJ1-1	TGCGCCAGCAGCTTTCTGACAGGGGAAGACACTGAAGCTTTCTTT	CASSFLTGEDTEAFF
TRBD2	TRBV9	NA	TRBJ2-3	TGTGCCAGCAGCGAGGTCGTGGCGGGGGGTGATACGCAGTATTTT	CASSEVVAGGDTQYF
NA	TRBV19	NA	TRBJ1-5	TGTGCCAGTAGACTACCAGGGGATAGCAATCAGCCCCAGCATTTT	CASRLPGDSNQPQHF
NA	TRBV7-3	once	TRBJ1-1	TGTGCCAGCAGCTTAACAGCGGACACTGAAGCTTTCTTT	CASSLTADTEAFF
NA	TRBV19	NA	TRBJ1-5	TGTGCCAGTAACCAGGGTTCATATAGCAATCAGCCCCAGCATTTT	CASNQGSYSNQPQHF
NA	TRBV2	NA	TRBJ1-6	TGTGCCAGCAGTGTCGAGACAGCTAATTCACCCCTCCACTTT	CASSVETANSPLHF
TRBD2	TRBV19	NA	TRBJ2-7	TGTGCCAGTAGTATCCCCTTGGCGGGGGGTGGCGAGCAGTACTTC	CASSIPLAGGGEQYF
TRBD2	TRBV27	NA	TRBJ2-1	TGTGCCAGCAGTTTAGTTAGACTAGCGGAGCAGTTCTTC	CASSLVRLAEQFF
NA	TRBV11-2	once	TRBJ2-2	TGTGCCAGCAGCTTGGGGACATTGGCGACCGGGGAGCTGTTTTTT	CASSLGTLATGELFF
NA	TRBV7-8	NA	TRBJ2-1	TGTGCCAGCAGCCCACTATCCCCCGCCAGGCGGGATTACTCCTACAATGAGCAGTTCTTC	CASSPLSPARRDYSYNEQFF
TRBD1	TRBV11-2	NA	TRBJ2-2	TGTGCCAGCAGCTTAACTCCCAGGGGGACCGGGGAGCTGTTTTTT	CASSLTPRGTGELFF
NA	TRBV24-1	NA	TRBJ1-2	TGTGCCACCAGTGATCCCCAGGGAGGAATCTATGGCTACACCTTC	CATSDPQGGIYGYTF
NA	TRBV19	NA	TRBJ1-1	TGTGCCAGTAGCTCCGGGGGGATTATGAACACTGAAGCTTTCTTT	CASSSGGIMNTEAFF
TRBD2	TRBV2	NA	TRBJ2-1	TGTGCCAGCAGTGTGGGCGGGGGAACATACAATGAGCAGTTCTTC	CASSVGGGTYNEQFF
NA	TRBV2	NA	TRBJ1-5	TGTGCCAGCACTAAGGGCGGGGGGCAGCCCCAGCATTTT	CASTKGGGQPQHF
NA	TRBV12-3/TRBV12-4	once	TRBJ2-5	TGTGCCAGCGGTCTCGGGGAGACCCAGTACTTC	CASGLGETQYF
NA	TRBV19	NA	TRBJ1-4	TGTGCCAGTAGTATAGCGGGGGGACTGCTTAATGAAAAACTGTTTTTT	CASSIAGGLLNEKLFF
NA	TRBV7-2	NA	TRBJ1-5	TGTGCCAGCAGCTTAGTGGGCAGCCAAATGGATCAGCCCCAGCATTTT	CASSLVGSQMDQPQHF
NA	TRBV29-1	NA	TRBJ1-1	TGCAGCGCCCTCAGGGGCCGCGCCTCAGGGGAAGCTTTCTTT	CSALRGRASGEAFF
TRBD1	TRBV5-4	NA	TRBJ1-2	TGTGCCAGCAGCTTGGAGGGACAGGGTAACTATGGCTACACCTTC	CASSLEGQGNYGYTF
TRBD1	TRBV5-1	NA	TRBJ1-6	TGCGCCAGCAGCTCGCGGGGGACAGGGAATCGGGCTAATTCACCCCTCCACTTT	CASSSRGTGNRANSPLHF
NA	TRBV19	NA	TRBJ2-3	TGTGCCAGTAGGTCCGAACGGGACACAGATACGCAGTATTTT	CASRSERDTDTQYF
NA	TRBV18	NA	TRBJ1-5	TGTGCCAGCTCACCAGGACAGAATCAGCCCCAGCATTTT	CASSPGQNQPQHF
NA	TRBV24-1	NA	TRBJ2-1	TGTGCCACCAGTGAGCCCCAAGGGGATGAGTTCTTC	CATSEPQGDEFF
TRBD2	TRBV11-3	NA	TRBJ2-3	TGTGCCAGCAGCTCCGGGGGGGGCACAGATACGCAGTATTTT	CASSSGGGTDTQYF
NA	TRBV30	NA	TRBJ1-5	TGTGCCTGGAAGTTTGAGGGTAGCAATCAGCCCCAGCATTTT	CAWKFEGSNQPQHF